These T cell receptor beta chains were read from a single sample in a study of chemoradiotherapy in HPV16-positive cancers. Sequencing used immunoSEQ multiplex PCR; TCRdb keeps in-frame clones, though not all of them. The sample comprises approximately 35,000 clones, approximately 90% of which are singletons, and roughly 3.4% rests with the top ten. Specimen: blood, collected from a patient who underwent chemoradiotherapy. All receptors come from a human donor with HPV-associated anogenital cancer. CDR3s leave out the opening cysteine and the closing phenylalanine or tryptophan.

TRBJ1-5,TRBV29-1,SVKDRNNQPQH
TRBJ1-5,TRBV5-6,ASSPWDVRSNQPQH
TRBJ1-4,TRBV18,ASSYGTGGMQKLF
TRBJ1-1,TRBV7-6,ASSLGSQGNTEAF
TRBJ2-5,TRBV13,ASSPAGTGGQETQY
TRBJ2-1,TRBV7-6,ASSATGGGYNEQF
TRBJ1-1,TRBV19,ASRKDGTKREAF
TRBJ1-1,TRBV4-1,ASSRVGTLDTEAF
TRBJ1-5,TRBV5-5,ASTRGQGSGNQPQH
TRBJ1-2,TRBV11-3,ASSLRGADGYT
TRBJ1-1,TRBV10-3,AISEDQGRKNTEAF
TRBJ2-1,TRBV11-1,ASSLTGENEQF
TRBJ2-1,TRBV1,TSSQVKRVCADEQF
TRBJ2-3,TRBV7-2,ASSSQGGDTQY